The rows below give T cell receptor beta chains drawn from one sample of a study of shared clonotypes between healthy human individuals. TCRdb's table, derived via immunoSEQ multiplex PCR, lists solely in-frame clones and lacks some. Among 530,000 or so clones listed, about 80% were seen once. Sequenced sample: PBMCs. These receptors were taken from a woman aged 40 to 55 in good health. Some clones in this sample may be carry-over from other donors' samples. Each CDR3 is given with its conserved first and last residue. The order of the fields is V gene, J gene, D gene, clone size, CDR3 DNA, CDR3 protein. D genes are given only for firm matches. Expanded clones are given a class, and other clones once, few, many or no size at all.

TRBV5-4	TRBJ2-3	NA	once	TGTGCCAGCAGCTTGTTTTTTCGGGCAGATACGCAGTATTTT	CASSLFFRADTQYF
TRBV10-1	TRBJ2-7	TRBD2	many	TGCGCCAGCAGAGGGGTAGCGGGACGTTACTACGAGCAGTACTTC	CASRGVAGRYYEQYF
TRBV4-2	TRBJ1-2	NA	NA	TGTGCCAGCAGCCAAGATTGGGGCGGTCACTATGGCTACACCTTC	CASSQDWGGHYGYTF
TRBV5-6	TRBJ2-7	NA	NA	TGTGCCAGCAGCTTGGGTCCCCCCTACGAGCAGTACTTC	CASSLGPPYEQYF
TRBV30	TRBJ2-2	TRBD2	NA	TGTGCCTGGAGTGTACTAGCGGGGAACACCGGGGAGCTGTTTTTT	CAWSVLAGNTGELFF
TRBV29-1	TRBJ2-7	TRBD2	NA	TGCAGCGTGCGGACTAGCGGTTACGAGCAGTACTTC	CSVRTSGYEQYF
TRBV28	TRBJ1-5	TRBD1	NA	TGTGCCAGCAGTTCGACAGGGGTCTCGACGCAATTGCATCAGCCCCAGCATTTT	CASSSTGVSTQLHQPQHF
TRBV6-6	TRBJ2-7	TRBD2	NA	TGTGCCAGCTCGGCTAGCGGCTACGAGCAGTACTTC	CASSASGYEQYF
TRBV6-1	TRBJ2-7	NA	few	TGTGCCAGCAGTGCCTTCAGCTACGAGCAGTACTTC	CASSAFSYEQYF
TRBV15	TRBJ2-1	TRBD1	few	TGTGCCACCAGCAGGGGGGACAGCTACAATGAGCAGTTCTTC	CATSRGDSYNEQFF
TRBV4-1	TRBJ2-1	TRBD2	NA	TGCGCCAGCAGCCAAATGGGCGGGAGGGAGAATGAGCAGTTCTTC	CASSQMGGRENEQFF
TRBV7-3	TRBJ2-1	TRBD2	NA	TGTGCCAGTGCCCTAGCGGGAGCCGGTGAGCAGTTCTTC	CASALAGAGEQFF
TRBV15	TRBJ2-1	NA	NA	TGTGCCACCAGCAGAACCTACGACCGGGACAACTACAATGAGCAGTTCTTC	CATSRTYDRDNYNEQFF
TRBV7-9	TRBJ2-7	TRBD2	NA	TGTGCCAGCAGCTTAGATCTAGCGGCCTTTACCTACGAGCAGTACTTC	CASSLDLAAFTYEQYF
TRBV7-9	TRBJ2-2	TRBD2	few	TGTGCCAGCAGCGTAGCGGGAGAGGATCATACCGGGGAGCTGTTTTTT	CASSVAGEDHTGELFF
TRBV28	TRBJ2-5	NA	many	TGTGCCAGCAGTTTAGCAGAATACCAAGAGACCCAGTACTTC	CASSLAEYQETQYF
TRBV4-3	TRBJ2-7	NA	NA	TGCGCCAGCAGCCAAGGGCCCCAGGGCCCTTATAATTACGAGCAGTACTTC	CASSQGPQGPYNYEQYF
TRBV6-8	TRBJ2-7	NA	NA	TGTGCCAGCAGTTACGGGGCAGGTGAGTACGAGCAGTACTTC	CASSYGAGEYEQYF
TRBV7-2	TRBJ2-3	NA	once	TGTGCCAGCAGGTTCCGGACTAGCACAGATACGCAGTATTTT	CASRFRTSTDTQYF
TRBV2	TRBJ2-2	TRBD1	NA	TGTGCCAGCAGTGAAACAGGGGGCCACGGGGAGCTGTTTTTT	CASSETGGHGELFF
TRBV14	TRBJ2-1	TRBD1	NA	TGTGCCAGCAGCCAATTCACAGGGGGAGGCCCCTACAATGAGCAGTTCTTC	CASSQFTGGGPYNEQFF
TRBV4-1	TRBJ2-3	TRBD1	NA	TGCGCCAGCAGCCAAGACTGGGACAGGGGGACAGATACGCAGTATTTT	CASSQDWDRGTDTQYF
TRBV11-2	TRBJ1-5	NA	NA	TGTGCCACCCCGGACGGGTCGCAGAATCAGCCCCAGCATTTT	CATPDGSQNQPQHF
TRBV20-1	TRBJ1-2	NA	NA	TGCAGTGCCTTCGTCGGCGGAGGCTACACCTTC	CSAFVGGGYTF
TRBV28	TRBJ1-2	NA	once	TGTGTCAGCAGACTGGGGCAATCCTATGGCTACACCTTC	CVSRLGQSYGYTF
TRBV7-9	TRBJ2-6	TRBD1	NA	TGTGCCAGCCAACAGGGGTATGGGGCCAACGTCCTGACTTTC	CASQQGYGANVLTF
TRBV18	TRBJ2-7	NA	many	TGTGCCAGCTCACTCGGAACACGGACTACCCACTACGAGCAGTACTTC	CASSLGTRTTHYEQYF
TRBV15	TRBJ1-1	NA	NA	TGTGCCACCAGCAGAGATGGAGGGACAAGGGCTTTCTTT	CATSRDGGTRAFF
TRBV5-1	TRBJ1-4	TRBD1	NA	TGCGCCAGCAGCTCCGGGACAGAAGGGGAAAAACTGTTTTTT	CASSSGTEGEKLFF
TRBV7-2	TRBJ2-7	TRBD1	NA	TGTGCCAGCAGCTTCGGGACAGGGATCAACGAGCAGTACTTC	CASSFGTGINEQYF
TRBV28	TRBJ2-7	TRBD2	NA	TGTGCCAGCAGTCCGGCGTTAGCGGGAGGTGCCTACGAGCAGTACTTC	CASSPALAGGAYEQYF
TRBV14	TRBJ2-1	TRBD2	NA	TGTGCCAGCAGCCAAGAGAGCCTAGCGGTCTACAATGAGCAGTTCTTC	CASSQESLAVYNEQFF
TRBV4-3	TRBJ2-3	TRBD2	NA	TGCGCCAGCAGCCAAGATGGGGCTCGGACTAGCGGAAGCACAGATACGCAGTATTTT	CASSQDGARTSGSTDTQYF
TRBV2	TRBJ1-1	NA	once	TGTGCGGGGGCGCCTGCACGTAACACTGAAGCTTTCTTT	CAGAPARNTEAFF
TRBV11-2	TRBJ2-1	NA	NA	TGTGCCAGCAGCCCAGCCTCGTCCCGCTACAATGAGCAGTTCTTC	CASSPASSRYNEQFF
TRBV11-2	TRBJ2-3	TRBD2	NA	TGTGCCAGCAGCTCGTGGTCTGGACTAGCGGGACGCACAGATACGCAGTATTTT	CASSSWSGLAGRTDTQYF
TRBV6-6	TRBJ1-5	NA	NA	TGTGCCAGCAGTTACTCGACCGGGCCCCAGCCCCAGCATTTT	CASSYSTGPQPQHF
TRBV4-2	TRBJ2-6	NA	many	TGTGCCAGCAGCCAAGACCGACTCCAATCCAACGTCCTGACTTTC	CASSQDRLQSNVLTF
TRBV29-1	TRBJ2-3	NA	NA	TGCAGCGCCTTACTAGTAGTAGGCGATACGCAGTATTTT	CSALLVVGDTQYF
TRBV5-1	TRBJ1-1	NA	NA	TGCGCCAGCACCCCCCCTGGGGCAGACCCGAACACTGAAGCTTTCTTT	CASTPPGADPNTEAFF
TRBV7-9	TRBJ1-6	NA	once	TGTGCCAGCAACTTCGGGTTCAGGCATTCACCCCTCCACTTT	CASNFGFRHSPLHF
TRBV5-4	TRBJ1-2	NA	NA	TGTGCCAGCAGCTTAGACTATGGCTACACCTTC	CASSLDYGYTF
TRBV18	TRBJ1-2	TRBD1	NA	TGTGCCAGCTCACCCGGACAGGGTTACTATGGCTACACCTTC	CASSPGQGYYGYTF
TRBV28	TRBJ1-4	NA	NA	TGTGCCAGCAGTTTAGGGTGGCAACAGGAGACTAATGAAAAACTGTTTTTT	CASSLGWQQETNEKLFF
TRBV5-4	TRBJ1-2	NA	NA	TGTGCCAGCAGCTTGGGGTTTAACTATGGCTACACCTTC	CASSLGFNYGYTF
TRBV18	TRBJ2-1	TRBD2	NA	TGTGCCAGCTCACCGCTTCCTTTAGCGGGAGGGCCTTCATATGAGCAGTTCTTC	CASSPLPLAGGPSYEQFF
TRBV28	TRBJ1-5	NA	NA	TGTGCCAGCAGTTTACAGGGTATCGGTTTTTCGGCCAATCAGCCCCAGCATTTT	CASSLQGIGFSANQPQHF
TRBV7-9	TRBJ2-1	TRBD2	many	TGTGCCAGCAGCTTAAAGGCTAGCGGGAGATTTATCGACAATGAGCAGTTCTTC	CASSLKASGRFIDNEQFF
TRBV9	TRBJ2-7	NA	NA	TGTGCCAGCAGCGTAGTGGGGGGCCACGAGCAGTACTTC	CASSVVGGHEQYF
TRBV6-1	TRBJ2-2	NA	NA	TGTGCCAGCAGTGCTCAGGGAGCGGACACCGGGGAGCTGTTTTTT	CASSAQGADTGELFF
TRBV29-1	TRBJ1-2	TRBD1	NA	TGCAGCGTTGCCGGGACAGACTATGGCTACACCTTC	CSVAGTDYGYTF
TRBV30	TRBJ1-5	NA	NA	TGTGCCTGGAGTACAGTCAGCAATCAGCCCCAGCATTTT	CAWSTVSNQPQHF
TRBV27	TRBJ2-2	TRBD2	few	TGTGCCAGCAGTTTCTTAGCGGGAGGATTGGGCGGGGAGCTGTTTTTT	CASSFLAGGLGGELFF
TRBV9	TRBJ2-1	TRBD1	NA	TGTGCCAGCAGCGTAGACCGGGACAGGGGTAACAATGAGCAGTTCTTC	CASSVDRDRGNNEQFF
TRBV6-1	TRBJ2-7	NA	NA	TGTGCCAGCAGTGAGGGGGCCAGCGTAGGATACGAGCAGTACTTC	CASSEGASVGYEQYF
TRBV7-8	TRBJ2-2	NA	NA	TGTGCCAGCAGCTTAGTGATGGGCGGGGAGCTGTTTTTT	CASSLVMGGELFF